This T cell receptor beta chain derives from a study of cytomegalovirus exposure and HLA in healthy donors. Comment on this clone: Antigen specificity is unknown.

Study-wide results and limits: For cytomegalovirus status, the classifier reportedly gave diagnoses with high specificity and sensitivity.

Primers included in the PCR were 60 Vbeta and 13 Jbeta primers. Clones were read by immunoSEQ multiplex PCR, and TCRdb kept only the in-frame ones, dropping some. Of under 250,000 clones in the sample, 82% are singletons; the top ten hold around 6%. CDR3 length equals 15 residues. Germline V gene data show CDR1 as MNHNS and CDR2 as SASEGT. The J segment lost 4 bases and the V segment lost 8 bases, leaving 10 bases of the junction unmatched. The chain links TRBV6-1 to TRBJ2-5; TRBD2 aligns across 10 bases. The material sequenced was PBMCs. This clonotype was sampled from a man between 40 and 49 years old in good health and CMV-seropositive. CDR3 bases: TGTGCCAGCTCCCCGCTAGCGGGAGTGGCAGAGACCCAGTACTTC. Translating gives CASSPLAGVAETQYF.